This T cell receptor (beta chain) was sequenced during a study of low-dose radiotherapy and immunotherapy resistance in tumors. At the level of the study: A total of 6.5 Gy was given to Cohort 1 as 0.5 Gy per fraction every 2 weeks. Patients were treated with intravenous nivolumab at 240 mg every two weeks and were also dosed with ipilimumab at 1 mg/kg every six weeks.

Time point denoted: before trial treatment. Nivolumab, ipilimumab, aspirin, low-dose cyclophosphamide and low-dose radiotherapy were all administered to the donors. Using a constant-region primer together with a V-primer adapter, TCRs were subjected to approximately 20 PCR cycles of amplification. TCRdb re-analysed the reads in MiXCR, keeping a single row per CDR3 protein. Of tens of thousands of distinct CDR3 sequences listed, approximately 12% were seen once; the top ten hold 6.2%. This CDR3 contains 13 residues. V lost 0 bases to trimming and J lost 4 bases, with 4 bases between them. Germline values: CDR1 SGDLS, CDR2 YYNGEE. The table lists this clonotype with many counts.

The source of this sequence is a female donor with ovarian cancer. The chain recombines TRBV9 with TRBJ2-2, with D uncertain. The sequenced sample was PBMCs, obtained before treatment. The CDR3 nucleotides are TGTGCCAGCAGCGTAGACGGCACCGGGGAGCTGTTTTTT. It codes for CASSVDGTGELFF.